This T cell receptor (beta chain) derives from a study of early T cells in non-severe SARS-CoV-2 infection. The overall study: The chains were unpaired, and the sequenced material was bulk RNA from unsorted whole blood.

The library protocol tagged individual cDNA molecules with unique molecular identifiers. MiXCR, applied by TCRdb to the 5' RACE reads, yields one record per CDR3 protein. The sample holds over 60,000 distinct CDR3 sequences, under 15% seen once. The V and J ends lost 6 bases and 11 bases, in that order; junction bases with no gene match: 15. The V gene's germline CDR1 is SNHLY and CDR2 FYNNEI. The CDR3 runs 15 residues. The study, taken as a whole, reports: VDJdb-based matching was biased toward anti-spike CD8 responses and missed private and CD4 specificities.

This clonotype was seen ten or more times. The antigen is undetermined. The material sequenced was whole blood, taken at baseline. The source of this sequence is an adult who was a healthcare worker with PCR-confirmed SARS-CoV-2 infection or an uninfected control (not recorded which). V is TRBV2 and J is TRBJ1-1, with TRBD1 matching over 10 bases. As DNA, the CDR3 is TGTGCCAGCAGAGGAGTGGGGACAGGGGTTGGAGGTGCTTTCTTT. Encoded protein: CASRGVGTGVGGAFF.